This TCR beta chain was captured by sequencing in a study of cytomegalovirus exposure and HLA in healthy donors (dated by TCRdb to about 2017). Notes on the research overall: In an earlier analysis of several hundred of the donors, 276 Gb of sequence data and 100 million or so unique TCR beta sequences from 180 million or so T cells were reported. An early release that covered roughly 600 HLA-typed donors contained about 300 gigabases of sequencing data and about 84 million unique TCR sequences. Of the approximately 400 genotyped donors, more than 75% were placed in the genetic ancestry cluster associated with self-reported Caucasian donors. The aim of the study was to test whether cataloging public T cell receptors could identify signatures of past pathogen exposure. Using immunosequencing, the study profiled T cell repertoires from about 620 subjects and related those repertoires to cytomegalovirus serostatus. Besides the first cohort of approximately 710 subjects, a separate validation cohort made up of over a hundred different subjects was used. High-throughput TCR immunosequencing, statistical association of individual TCRs with disease status, and machine learning were combined to predict cytomegalovirus infection status. To study patterns of TCR occurrence, a later analysis re-analyzed previously published TCR beta repertoires from more than 550 donors and added high-resolution HLA genotyping. Rather than using new phenotypic data, the later analysis identified candidate immune exposures from TCR beta sequences and from how often those sequences occurred across donors. To decide whether each TCR beta V gene segment behaved as functional or pseudogenic, an earlier analysis of nearly 600 of the donors relied on high-throughput TCR beta sequencing. Alongside the repertoire data, information on donor age, sex, ethnicity and CMV serostatus was compiled. A later genetic analysis used genome-wide SNP genotypes for about 65% of the 666 donors, treating that subset as a discovery cohort. Every discovery cohort repertoire had been produced on one sequencing platform. HLA typing covered class I and class II loci at four-digit resolution. The number of typed donors differed by locus: about 620-640 for A, B, C, DRB1 and DQB1; 522 for DQA1; around 580 for DPA1; and around 490 for DPB1. Roughly five DR-DQ haplotypes were handled as single units for association and clustering, since linkage in the cohort was strong. On average, roughly 250,000 unique TCR beta nucleotide sequences were sequenced per donor among a few hundred genotyped donors of the cohort, with roughly a sixth of those sequences being non-productive. Broad study findings and their caveats: Linkage disequilibrium might explain the correlated functional status among segregating V segments, but an unknown experimental factor could not be excluded. Cytomegalovirus status was reported to be diagnosed by the classifier with high specificity and sensitivity in both the original and validation cohorts. Roughly uniform sequencing depth across donors was assumed in presence/absence analyses, although this assumption may not hold. Three of the identified cytomegalovirus-associated TCR beta chains were confirmed in vitro to be specific for cytomegalovirus antigens. Strong co-occurrence of HLA alleles, especially DR and DQ, made assigning TCR associations to individual alleles difficult. A later analysis found that TCR association rates varied across HLA loci, with DRB1 alleles showing the most associated TCRs and HLA-C alleles the fewest. A later analysis found that most CMV-associated TCR beta chains appeared HLA-restricted, with HLA associations seemingly driven largely by CMV exposure. In a later genetic analysis, fewer N-insertions in productive TCRs were reported among donors in an Asian-associated ancestry cluster than the roughly 710-donor mean. Only TCR beta chains were sequenced in this cohort, and the absence of alpha or paired-chain data limited detectable features. Because counts were too low, approximately 18 rarely observed V segments, including chromosome 9 orphons, were excluded from the earlier analysis of 587 of the donors. A cluster of highly shared sequence variants was judged likely to be a technical artifact of the sequencing pipeline. For the cohort, immune exposure information was limited to CMV serostatus. Broadly in line with IMGT annotations, most TCR beta V segments showed up in productive rearrangements about 87% or about 30% of the time in an earlier analysis of approximately 600 of the donors. In the study, approximately 150 TCR beta chains were listed as associated with cytomegalovirus. A further reported finding was that TCR beta sequences accurately predicted the HLA-A and HLA-B alleles for most subjects in the first cohort. The 87-base-pair reads could not distinguish some IMGT-functional V segments, including TRBV6-2 and TRBV6-3, so those segments were excluded. The authors suggested that the approach could potentially be extended to other disease states and immunological phenotypes. In a later genetic analysis, a missense DCLRE1C variant was associated with V-gene and J-gene trimming of TCR beta chains, and the association was replicated in an independent cohort. A later analysis reported that several top co-occurrence clusters appeared linked to parvovirus B19, influenza, CMV and Epstein-Barr virus. Most TCR sequences were observed very rarely across donors, whereas some public TCRs were present in many individuals. HLA typing was unavailable for some donors at each locus, so association tests used only the typed subset. In a later analysis, 15,000 to 20,000 TCR beta sequences were associated with specific HLA alleles at a false discovery rate of 0.05. In a later analysis, HLA-associated TCR beta chains were found to be more clonally expanded and to have lower generation probabilities than equally common non-associated chains.

Note on this clone: This receptor's antigen is unknown. Base qualities are not at hand, and no much larger clone is one base apart.

In total, 500 to 700 healthy bone marrow donors made up the cohort. At the time of sampling, all cohort members were nominally healthy, though unrecorded immune exposures were likely present. The donor tested CMV seropositive and was one of the 289 seropositive cohort members. Each donor provided a peripheral blood sample, and peripheral blood mononuclear cells were used for TCR beta sequencing. Genomic DNA was extracted from the blood cell samples with the Qiagen DNeasy Blood Extraction Kit. V trim: 0 bases; J trim: 7 bases; unmatched bases: 6. In the germline V gene, CDR1 corresponds to SQVTM and CDR2 to ANQGSEA. From the cysteine through the phenylalanine, the CDR3 covers 15 amino acids. Just CDR3 DNA is preserved here, 45 bases in frame from base 1. Library construction relied on the immunoSEQ multiplex PCR assay. The multiplex PCR relied on a mix of 60 forward primers for TCR Vbeta segments and 13 reverse primers for TCR Jbeta segments. The CDR3 region of rearranged TCR beta genes was amplified from genomic DNA with a multiplex PCR assay. The amplified TCR beta libraries were sequenced on the Illumina HiSeq System as 87-base-pair reads. In the paper's pipeline: Across the 500 to 850 repertoires, a later analysis counted 80 million or so unique TCR beta chains, roughly 11 million of which were shared by at least two donors. A nearest-neighbor algorithm error-corrected the raw reads and collapsed the reads into unique sequences, merging closely related sequences to remove PCR and sequencing errors. To assign V, D and J gene segments, CDR3 sequences were aligned to IMGT reference sequences. For a sequence to be retained, a match of at least six nucleotides was required to both a V gene segment and a J gene segment. Rearrangements were classified as productive when the CDR3 lacked stop codons and remained in frame with V and J, and all other rearrangements were classified as non-productive. CDR3 was defined by IMGT convention, running from the second conserved V-encoded cysteine to the conserved J-encoded phenylalanine. The earlier analysis of around 640 of the donors excluded sequences that lacked an unambiguous match to a single V gene segment. An earlier analysis of several hundred of the donors called V segments functional above 56.7% productive rearrangements and segregating when the between-donor standard deviation exceeded 5%. A statistical classification framework was built for diagnosing cytomegalovirus status from the catalog of TCR beta chain sequences. In a later analysis, V and J genes were assigned by comparing TCR nucleotide sequences against IMGT/GENE-DB human TR gene sequences. The TCRdist pipeline was used in a later analysis to assign CDR3 sequences and most-parsimonious VDJ recombination scenarios. In a later analysis, each TCR beta chain was defined by its CDR3 amino acid sequence together with its V-gene family, and reads without a unique V-gene family were excluded. In a later analysis, 550 to 650 highly shared, low-generation-probability nucleotide sequences were removed to address suspected cross-contamination and a sequencing artifact. A later analysis calculated a clonal expansion index for each public chain from normalized within-repertoire ranks of inferred template counts. In a later analysis, generation probabilities were computed with a VDJ recombination model fitted to out-of-frame rearrangements, and the resulting probabilities were checked against IGoR. In a later analysis, hypergeometric tests were used to score TCR-TCR, TCR-HLA and TCR-CMV co-occurrence, with a repertoire-size bias correction applied to TCR pairs. To estimate false discovery rates, a later analysis permuted the HLA or CMV assignments 20 times. In a later analysis, co-occurring TCRs were grouped using DBSCAN, and TCRdist sequence similarity was added for clustering within HLA-allele-positive subsets. Repertoires with fewer than 30,000 or more than 120,000 public chains, plus five repertoires with anomalous nucleotide sharing, were excluded from co-occurrence clustering. Held by TCRdb, this immuneACCESS table contains in-frame sequences only and omits some clones. Under half of the omission traces to an unresolved V gene where checked; the cause of the rest is unknown. That table is the source of V, J and clone size, and D and trimming were worked out from the DNA. This sample is represented by some 140,000 clones; around 72% of them were singletons. The top ten constitute around 4.1% of the sample.

This chain is built from TRBV29-1 and TRBJ2-1; TRBD1 aligns with 10 central bases. The receptor was isolated from a man aged 18 to 30 in good health and CMV-seropositive. Sequencing was done on a sample of PBMCs. CDR3 region: CSVEDRQGARNEQFF. At the DNA level, the sequence is TGCAGCGTTGAAGATCGACAGGGGGCTAGAAATGAGCAGTTCTTC.